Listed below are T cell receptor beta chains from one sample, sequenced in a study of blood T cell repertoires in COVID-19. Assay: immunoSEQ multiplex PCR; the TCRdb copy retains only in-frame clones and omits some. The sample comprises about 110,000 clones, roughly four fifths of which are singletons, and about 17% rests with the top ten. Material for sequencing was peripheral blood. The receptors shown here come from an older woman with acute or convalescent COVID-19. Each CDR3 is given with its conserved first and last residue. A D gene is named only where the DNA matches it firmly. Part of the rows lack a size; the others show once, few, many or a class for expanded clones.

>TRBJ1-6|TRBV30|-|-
TGTGCCTGGAGTACGAGCTCCTATAATTCACCCCTCCACTTT
CAWSTSSYNSPLHF
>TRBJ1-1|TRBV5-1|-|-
TGCGCCAGCAGCTTGGAGACAGGACAGAACACTGAAGCTTTCTTT
CASSLETGQNTEAFF
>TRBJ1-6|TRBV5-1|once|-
TGCGCCAGCAGCTTGAGCCAGGCCTATAATTCACCCCTCCACTTT
CASSLSQAYNSPLHF
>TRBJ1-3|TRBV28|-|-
TGTGCCAGCAGTTTGGGCTGGGTTGGAAACACCATATATTTT
CASSLGWVGNTIYF
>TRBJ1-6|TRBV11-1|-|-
TGTGCCAGCAGCTTAGAGTCGACAGGCCACTCACCCCTCCACTTT
CASSLESTGHSPLHF
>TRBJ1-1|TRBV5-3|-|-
TGTGCCAGAAGCAAAGCTGGAGGGGTCATGAACACTGAAGCTTTCTTT
CARSKAGGVMNTEAFF
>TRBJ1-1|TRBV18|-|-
TGTGCCAGCTCACAAACGACAGGACCCGGGACTGAAGCTTTCTTT
CASSQTTGPGTEAFF
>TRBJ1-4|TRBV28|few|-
TGTGCCAGCAGTCTGGGGAGGGCAGGGACGGGGGAAAAACTGTTTTTT
CASSLGRAGTGEKLFF
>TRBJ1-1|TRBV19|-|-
TGTGCCAGTAGTATGAACCCTTCGCCAGAATCCGAAGCTTTCTTT
CASSMNPSPESEAFF
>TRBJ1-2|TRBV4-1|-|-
TGCGCCAGCAGCCAAGATAGCTTGCGCTACACCTTC
CASSQDSLRYTF
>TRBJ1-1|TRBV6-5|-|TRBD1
TGTGCCAGCAGCCCCTACGGACAGGGAAACACTGAAGCTTTCTTT
CASSPYGQGNTEAFF
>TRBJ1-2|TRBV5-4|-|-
TGTGCCAGCAGCTTGGAGGACCAAGGGGGGGTCGGCTACACCTTC
CASSLEDQGGVGYTF
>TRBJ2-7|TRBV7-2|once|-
TGTGCCAGCAGCCGACAGCCCGCCTACGAGCAGTACTTC
CASSRQPAYEQYF
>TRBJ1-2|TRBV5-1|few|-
TGCGCCAGCAGCCAGGGTTCTTCATCTTACGGCTACACCTTC
CASSQGSSSYGYTF
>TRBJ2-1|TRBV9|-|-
TGTGCCAGCAGCGGACGGGACTCATACAATGAGCAGTTCTTC
CASSGRDSYNEQFF
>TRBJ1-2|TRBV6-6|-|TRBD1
TGTGCCAGTGACCTCCCGGGACAGGGGGCTGGTGGCTACACCTTC
CASDLPGQGAGGYTF
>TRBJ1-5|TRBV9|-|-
TGTGCCAGCAGCCAACCGCAGGGCTATAGCAATCAGCCCCAGCATTTT
CASSQPQGYSNQPQHF
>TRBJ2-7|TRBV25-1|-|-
TGTGCCAGCAGGGTCAGGCCCTACGAGCAGTACTTC
CASRVRPYEQYF
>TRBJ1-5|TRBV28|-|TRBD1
TGTGCCAGCAGGCCCGACAGGGCCCATCTGCCCCAGCATTTT
CASRPDRAHLPQHF
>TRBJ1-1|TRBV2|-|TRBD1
TGTGCCAGCAGGGTGGTACAGGGGAAAAATGAAGCTTTCTTT
CASRVVQGKNEAFF
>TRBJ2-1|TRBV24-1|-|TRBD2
TGTGCCACCAGTGATATTCCCCGGGGGGACTACAATGAGCAGTTCTTC
CATSDIPRGDYNEQFF
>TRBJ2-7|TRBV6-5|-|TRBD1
TGTGCCAGCAGACGGGACAGGGGAGGGTACGAGCAGTACTTC
CASRRDRGGYEQYF
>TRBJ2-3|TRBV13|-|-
TGTGCCAGCAGCCCCCCCTTAGGAGGGGAACTAGCCTCAGATACGCAGTATTTT
CASSPPLGGELASDTQYF
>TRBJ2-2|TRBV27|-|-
TGTGCCAGCAGTCCTACGAACACCGGGGAGCTGTTTTTT
CASSPTNTGELFF
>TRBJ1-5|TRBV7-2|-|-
TGTGCCAGCAGCTTATATCCGGGTGGCAGATCTCGTCAGCCCCAGCATTTT
CASSLYPGGRSRQPQHF
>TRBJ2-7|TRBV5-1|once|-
TGCGCCAGCAGCCAGGACTCCTACGAGCAGTACTTC
CASSQDSYEQYF
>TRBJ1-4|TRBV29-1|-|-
TGCAGCGTCCGGCCGGGGGGAGACGAAAAACTGTTTTTT
CSVRPGGDEKLFF
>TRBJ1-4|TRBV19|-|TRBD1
TGTGCCAGTAGTCCAGGGGACAGTACTAATGAAAAACTGTTTTTT
CASSPGDSTNEKLFF
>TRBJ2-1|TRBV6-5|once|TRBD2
TGTGCCAGCAGAACAGTACTAGCGGGGGCCAATGAGCAGTTCTTC
CASRTVLAGANEQFF
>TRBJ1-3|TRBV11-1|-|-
TGTGCCAGCAGCTTAAGCGGACGCTCTGGAAACACCATATATTTT
CASSLSGRSGNTIYF
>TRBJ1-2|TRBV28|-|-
TGTGCCAGCAGTTCACAGCTAAACTATGGCTACACCTTC
CASSSQLNYGYTF
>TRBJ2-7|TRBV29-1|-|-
TGCAGCGTTGAATCGACAGGTCTCTACGAGCAGTACTTC
CSVESTGLYEQYF
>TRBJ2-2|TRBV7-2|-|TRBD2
TGTGCCAGCAGCTTCCCCGGGAGGGGGGGCACCGGGGAGCTGTTTTTT
CASSFPGRGGTGELFF
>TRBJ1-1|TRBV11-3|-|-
TGTGCCAGCAGTGGGGGCAGGGGAACTACTGAAGCTTTCTTT
CASSGGRGTTEAFF
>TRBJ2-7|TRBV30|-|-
TGTGCCTGGAGTGGGGACAACTACGAGCAGTACTTC
CAWSGDNYEQYF
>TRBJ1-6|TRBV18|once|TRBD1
TGTGCCAGCCGGGGGACAGAGGATTCACCCCTCCACTTT
CASRGTEDSPLHF
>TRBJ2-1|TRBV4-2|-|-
TGTGCCAGCAGCCAAGATGGGCAGGGTCCCTACAATGAGCAGTTCTTC
CASSQDGQGPYNEQFF
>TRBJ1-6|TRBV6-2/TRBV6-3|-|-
TGTGCCAGCAGTGACCCCGGTGGGCTTAATTCACCCCTCCACTTT
CASSDPGGLNSPLHF
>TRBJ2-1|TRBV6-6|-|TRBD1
TGTGCCAGCAGCTGGACAGGGCAGGGCAATGAGCAGTTCTTC
CASSWTGQGNEQFF
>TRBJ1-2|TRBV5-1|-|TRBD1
TGCGCCAGCAGCTTTGGGACAGGGGCTGGCTACACCTTC
CASSFGTGAGYTF
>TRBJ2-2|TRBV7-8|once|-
TGTGCCAGCAGCTCCACTAGTTTCGGGGAGCTGTTTTTT
CASSSTSFGELFF